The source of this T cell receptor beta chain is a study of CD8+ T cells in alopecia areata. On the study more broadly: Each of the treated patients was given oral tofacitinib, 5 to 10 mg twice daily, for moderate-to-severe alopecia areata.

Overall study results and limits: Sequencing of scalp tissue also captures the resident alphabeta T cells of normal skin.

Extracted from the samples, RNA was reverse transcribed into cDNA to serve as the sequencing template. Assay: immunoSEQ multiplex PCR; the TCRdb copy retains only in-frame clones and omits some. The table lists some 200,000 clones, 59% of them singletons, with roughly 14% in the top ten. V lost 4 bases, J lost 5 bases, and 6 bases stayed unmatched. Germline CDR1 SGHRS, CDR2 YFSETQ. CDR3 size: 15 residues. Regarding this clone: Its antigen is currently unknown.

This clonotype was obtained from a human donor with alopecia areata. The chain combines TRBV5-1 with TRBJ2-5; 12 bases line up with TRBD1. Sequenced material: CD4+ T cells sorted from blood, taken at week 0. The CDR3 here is CASSLGTGGSETQYF. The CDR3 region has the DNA TGCGCCAGCAGCCTTGGGACAGGGGGCTCGGAGACCCAGTACTTC.